This TCR beta chain was documented in a study of CD4 T cell repertoires in COVID-19 listed by TCRdb under 2021. About the full investigation: For cross-reactivity analysis, CFSE-low cells were expanded with IL-2 for about 9 days and were then relabeled and restimulated with spike proteins from other coronaviruses. Naturally processed CD4+ T cell responses to SARS-CoV-2 spike and nucleoprotein were characterized in COVID-19-recovered individuals, and clonal composition was assessed by TCR Vbeta sequencing. TCR Vbeta repertoire analysis of SARS-CoV-2-reactive T cells was conducted at the subset level in a few recovered individuals. General conclusions and limits of the study: Two or all three memory subsets shared several of the most expanded SARS-CoV-2-reactive clonotypes, which suggests intraclonal diversification. Consistent with cross-reactivity, between about 7 and 27% of SARS-CoV-2 clonotypes also showed up in secondary cultures stimulated with SARS-CoV and/or HKU1 spike.

A word on this clone: Its specific antigen is unknown. Base qualities are not recorded, but no much larger clone differs from it by a single base.

Libraries came from the immunoSEQ multiplex PCR assay. In the original analysis: The Chao-Jaccard similarity index and counts of shared clonotypes were used to quantify repertoire overlap between subsets. TCRdb retrieved this table from immuneACCESS and kept in-frame rearrangements only. Not all clones are present; in checked studies, unresolved V genes account for under half, and no reason is known for the remainder. V and J calls and clone size are copied from that table; D and trimming were computed from the DNA. This sample is represented by about 1,700 clones; roughly a sixth of them were singletons. The ten largest clones take up roughly 10% of the sample. In light of the paper, this sample's time point label describes: sample from a COVID-19-recovered individual after infection. The donors were patients who had gone through COVID-19 ranging from mild to severe and had recovered. From peripheral blood mononuclear cells, the researchers isolated CD4+ total memory, central memory, effector memory and circulating T follicular helper cells.

From the cysteine up to the phenylalanine, the CDR3 has a length of 15 residues. Only the CDR3 region is kept as DNA, spanning 45 bases read in frame from base 1. The germline V gene (reference sequence) gives CDR1 as LNHDA and CDR2 as SQIVND. The junction shows trimming of 4 bases on V and 7 bases on J, plus 14 bases between the germline ends. The specimen comprised memory CD4+ T cells, cultured in vitro, sampled after recovery from COVID-19. Explained via the paper, the cell subset or site label denotes: total CD4+ memory T cells. The receptor comes from a human donor who had COVID-19. Recombination linked TRBV19 to TRBJ1-6, and perhaps TRBD1 as D gene, on 6 matching bases. The CDR3 reads as follows: CASSTGVLGNSPLHF. The bases read TGTGCCAGTAGTACAGGGGTACTTGGGAATTCACCCCTCCACTTT.